The 25 T cell receptor beta chains in this list originate from one sample, sequenced in a study of T cells after yellow fever vaccination (dated by TCRdb to between 2018 and 2021). The library was made by 5' RACE. Sequencing was performed on an Illumina NovaSeq 6000. In TCRdb, the public reads were trimmed at Q25 with fastp and aligned with MiXCR, with productive beta chains retained. CDR3 protein duplicates are merged, each entry listing the most common genes and DNA. Present in this sample are 85,000 to 100,000 distinct CDR3 sequences, about 6% of which were seen just once. Clones ranked in the top ten supply about 40% of the sample. The meaning of the sample's treatment or condition label: live attenuated yellow fever vaccine strain. This sample comprised CD8+ T cells sorted from PBMCs, obtained 10 days after the yellow fever booster vaccination. Every receptor here comes from a man between 18 and 29 years old who received the YFV17D yellow fever vaccine.

This clonotype has ten or more counts. A clone one base away is much larger, so this may be a read error. J is TRBJ2-2 and V is TRBV7-9; no clear D gene. CDR1 is SEHNR and CDR2 is FQNEAQ in the germline V gene (reference sequence). V was clipped by 3 bases and J by 4 bases, with 3 bases between them. The CDR3 runs to 12 residues. The CDR3 reads CASSFGTGELFF. For the CDR3, the DNA is TGTGCCAGCAGCTTTGGCACCGGGGAGCTGTTTTTT.

This clonotype has a count of ten or more. The gene calls are TRBV11-2 and TRBJ2-1; 7 nucleotides align to TRBD1. CDR3 length: 13 residues. Losses at the gene ends were 5 bases for V and 7 bases for J; bases not matched to a gene: 5. Germline CDR1 SGHAT, CDR2 FQNNGV. This CDR3 is CASSSTGVNEQFF. CDR3 bases: TGTGCCAGCAGCAGCACAGGGGTGAATGAGCAGTTCTTC.

There are a few counts of this clonotype. This chain links TRBV7-2 with TRBJ1-1; D not certain. CDR1 SGHTA and CDR2 FQGNSA come from the germline V gene. Trimming cost V 1 base and J 1 base, with 13 bases left between them. The CDR3 totals 16 residues. CDR3 residues: CASSLEPQWTNTEAFF. The DNA for the CDR3 is TGTGCCAGCAGCTTAGAGCCGCAGTGGACGAACACTGAAGCTTTCTTT.

This clonotype was counted between two and nine times. The V gene is TRBV4-1, the J gene TRBJ2-7; the D is unclear. The V end was cut by 2 bases, the J end by 7 bases, with 9 bases between. From germline, CDR1 is MGHRA and CDR2 YSYEKL. The CDR3 runs to 12 residues. DNA of the CDR3: TGCGCCAGCAGCCAAACTGGGGTTGAGCAGTACTTC. This translates into CASSQTGVEQYF.

The rearrangement joins TRBV14 to TRBJ1-1; TRBD1 is a possible D gene (6 bases). The V end was cut by 5 bases, the J end by 4 bases, with 14 bases between. The CDR3 is 14 amino acids. Germline CDR1 and CDR2: SGHDN and FVKESK. CDR3 bases: TGTGCCAGCAGCGAGACAGGTATGGGCACTGAAGCTTTCTTT. This encodes CASSETGMGTEAFF.

This clonotype has a count of ten or more. The chain recombines TRBV5-6 with TRBJ2-7; D is unclear. The CDR3 runs to 13 residues. Trimming stripped 4 bases from V and 0 bases from J, with 8 bases between. The germline CDR1 and CDR2 sequences are SGHDT and YYEEEE. CDR3 DNA sequence: TGTGCCAGCAGCCCCCCGAGCTCCTACGAGCAGTACGTC. Amino acids: CASSPPSSYEQYV.

This clonotype has more than one count but fewer than ten. The chain combines TRBV12-5 with TRBJ1-5; the D is unclear. The germline gives CDR1 LGHNT, CDR2 FRNRAP. Trimming left V 4 bases short and J 5 bases short, with 3 bases between. The CDR3 is 11 amino acids. The CDR3 is CASGWDQPQHF. CDR3 in DNA: TGTGCTAGTGGTTGGGATCAGCCCCAGCATTTT.

This clonotype showed up many times. CDR3 protein: CASSSGPRWALSNQPQHF. CDR3 DNA: TGTGCCAGCAGTTCGGGACCGAGGTGGGCCCTTTCCAATCAGCCCCAGCATTTT. The V gene is TRBV6-6, the J gene TRBJ1-5; tentatively, D is TRBD1 (5 bases). CDR3 length: 18 amino acids. Between the trimmed V and J ends, which lost 4 bases and 3 bases, there was a span of 22 bases. Germline CDR1 and CDR2: MNHNY and SVGAGI (reference sequence).

This clonotype was counted between two and nine times. The CDR3, as DNA: TGTGCCAGCAGCTCATTTGCGGGGGCGGGGTACAATGAGCAGTTCTTC. Translating gives CASSSFAGAGYNEQFF. The rearrangement joins TRBV9 to TRBJ2-1, with TRBD2 as a possible D gene (7 bases). Trimming left V 4 bases short and J 4 bases short, with 18 bases between. The CDR3 loop spans 16 amino acids. Germline assignment: CDR1 SGDLS and CDR2 YYNGEE.

V gene TRBV7-9 combines with J gene TRBJ2-5, with 9 nucleotides matching TRBD2. This CDR3 is built from 14 residues. V dropped 6 bases and J dropped 4; count of bases not matched to a gene: 6. The germline gives CDR1 SEHNR, CDR2 FQNEAQ (reference sequence). The CDR3 loop reads CASRRGGAGETQYF. The CDR3, as DNA: TGTGCCAGCAGACGCGGGGGGGCCGGAGAGACCCAGTACTTC.

The CDR3 spells CASSFPGTSGGLSYNEQFF. The CDR3 DNA follows: TGTGCCAGCAGTTTCCCCGGGACTAGCGGGGGACTCTCCTACAATGAGCAGTTCTTC. This chain joins TRBV12-3 or TRBV12-4 and TRBJ2-1, with 14 bases matching TRBD2. The CDR3 runs to 19 residues. Losses at the gene ends were 3 bases for V and 0 bases for J; bases not matched to a gene: 7.

V usage is TRBV11-2 and J usage is TRBJ2-1; D is uncertain. V was cut by 3 bases and J by 2 bases, with 11 bases left in between. The CDR3 is 15 amino acids. The germline gives CDR1 SGHAT, CDR2 FQNNGV. CDR3 loop: CASSLGDETYNEQFF. CDR3 DNA sequence: TGTGCCAGCAGCTTGGGCGACGAAACCTACAATGAGCAGTTCTTC.

The chain joins TRBV4-1 to TRBJ2-5, with 7 bases matching TRBD1. After removal of 4 bases from V and 4 bases from J, the junction contained 3 bases not matched to a gene. CDR3 length: 13 amino acids. Germline loops: CDR1 MGHRA, CDR2 YSYEKL. The CDR3 nucleotides read TGCGCCAGCAGCCCGACAGGGTTAGAGACCCAGTACTTC. Translating it yields CASSPTGLETQYF.

The chain combines TRBV4-3 with TRBJ2-3; 15 nucleotides match TRBD2. V shed 4 bases, J shed 6 bases, and the junction held 5 bases outside the gene matches. Germline V gene data show CDR1 as LGHNA and CDR2 as YSLEER. The CDR3 extends over 16 amino acids. The CDR3: CASSPWTSGGADTQYF. The CDR3 nucleotides read TGCGCCAGCAGCCCTTGGACTAGCGGGGGGGCGGATACGCAGTATTTT.

This clonotype came up many times. V gene TRBV6-5 combines with J gene TRBJ1-2; a possible D gene is TRBD1 (5 bases). Germline CDR1 MNHEY, CDR2 SVGAGI. The V end lost 0 bases, the J end lost 5 bases, and 16 bases lay between the germline ends. The CDR3 length is 16 residues. This CDR3 reads CASSYSLAGSLYGYTF. CDR3 nucleotide sequence: TGTGCCAGCAGTTACTCTTTGGCAGGGAGTTTGTATGGCTACACCTTC.

The J gene is TRBJ2-1, the V gene TRBV24-1; D is perhaps TRBD1 (6 bases). V shed 3 bases and J shed 6 bases, with 8 bases lying between them. There are 13 residues in the CDR3. Germline V CDR1 and CDR2: KGHDR, SFDVKD. CDR3 sequence reads: CATSDIQGNEQFF. For the CDR3, the DNA is TGTGCCACCAGTGATATACAGGGCAATGAGCAGTTCTTC.

This rearrangement joins TRBV7-2 to TRBJ2-7; a possible D gene is TRBD1 (5 bases). CDR3 length: 13 residues. The V gene lost 5 bases and the J gene lost 2 bases, with 10 bases spanning the gap. CDR1 is SGHTA, CDR2 FQGNSA, per germline. CDR3: CASSDSRTYEQYF. The DNA for the CDR3 is TGTGCCAGCAGCGACAGCCGAACCTACGAGCAGTACTTC. The whole variable domain, remainder taken from reference TRBV7-2 and TRBJ2-7, is GAGVSQSPSNKVTEKGKDVELRCDPISGHTALYWYRQSLGQGLEFLIYFQGNSAPDKSGLPSDRFSAERTGGSVSTLTIQRTQQEDSAVYLCASSDSRTYEQYFGPGTRLTVT.

This sequence joins TRBV4-1 and TRBJ1-1; a possible D gene is TRBD1 (6 bases). Looked up from germline, CDR1 is MGHRA and CDR2 is YSYEKL. V lost 2 bases and J 0 bases, leaving 13 bases between the germline ends. The CDR3 covers 16 residues. The CDR3: CASSQRLDSVNTEAFF. The CDR3 coding sequence is TGCGCCAGCAGCCAACGTCTGGACAGTGTGAACACTGAAGCTTTCTTT.

This clonotype was detected a few times. The J gene is TRBJ1-2, the V gene TRBV29-1, with a possible D match to TRBD1 (5 bases). The ends were cut back, 4 bases at V and 8 bases at J, with 11 bases in the middle. Per the germline V gene, CDR1 is SQVTM and CDR2 is ANQGSEA. CDR3 length: 11 amino acids. CDR3 in DNA: TGCAGCGTTGGGGGCAGGGCCGGCTACACCTTC. It codes for CSVGGRAGYTF. Full variable domain (missing parts from reference TRBV29-1 and TRBJ1-2): SAVISQKPSRDICQRGTSLTIQCQVDSQVTMMFWYRQQPGQSLTLIATANQGSEATYESGFVIDKFPISRPNLTFSTLTVSNMSPEDSSIYLCSVGGRAGYTFGSGTRLTVV.

This clonotype was seen ten or more times. The chain has TRBV28 and TRBJ2-5, with 9 bases matching TRBD2. This CDR3 spans 15 amino acids. In germline, CDR1 is MDHEN, CDR2 SYDVKM. J was trimmed by 5 bases and V by 1 base; bases with no gene match: 5. The CDR3, as DNA: TGTGCCAGCAGTTTATATCGCGGGGGGGACGAGACCCAGTACTTC. It specifies CASSLYRGGDETQYF.

J is TRBJ2-7 and V is TRBV12-3 or TRBV12-4, with 8 bases aligning to TRBD2. CDR3 size: 15 residues. The trim removed 5 bases at V and 6 bases at J, leaving 12 bases unmatched. The CDR3: CASSPGGGPFAEQYF. CDR3 bases: TGTGCCAGCAGTCCCGGCGGGGGGCCCTTTGCCGAGCAGTACTTC.

The genes are TRBV6-5 and TRBJ2-2; D assignment may be TRBD1 or TRBD2 (6 bases each). Trimming removed 5 bases from V and 7 bases from J, with 20 bases in between. Germline lookup yields CDR1 MNHEY and CDR2 SVGAGI. The CDR3 length is 16 residues. The CDR3 spells CASSLISGAIGGELFF. The DNA for the CDR3 is TGTGCCAGCAGTCTGATTTCGGGGGCGATCGGCGGGGAGCTGTTTTTT.

V usage is TRBV28 and J usage is TRBJ2-1; no firm D call. The CDR3 covers 15 residues. In germline, CDR1 is MDHEN, CDR2 SYDVKM. Trimming shortened V by 2 bases and J by 0 bases, and 8 bases separated the two germline ends. The CDR3, as DNA: TGTGCCAGCAGTTTAGGATATAGCTCCTACAATGAGCAGTTCTTC. It encodes CASSLGYSSYNEQFF.

CDR3 residues: CASSIRLQETQYF. CDR3 bases: TGTGCCAGTAGTATACGGTTACAAGAGACCCAGTACTTC. This chain joins TRBV19 and TRBJ2-5; D uncertain. Germline loops: CDR1 LNHDA, CDR2 SQIVND (reference sequence). The CDR3 is 13 residues long. Trimming removed 2 bases at V and 2 bases at J, with 6 bases between.

This clonotype was seen repeatedly, ten times or more. This rearrangement joins TRBV6-4 to TRBJ2-1, with 16 bases aligning to TRBD2. The CDR3 contains 16 residues. V lost 3 bases to trimming and J lost 6 bases; unmatched junction nucleotides: 2. Germline loops: CDR1 MRHNA, CDR2 SNTAGT. CDR3 region: CASSDGTSGGANEQFF. Here the CDR3 DNA reads TGTGCCAGCAGTGATGGGACTAGCGGGGGGGCCAATGAGCAGTTCTTC.